This entry is about one T cell receptor (beta chain). Its antigen is as yet unknown. The data derive from a study of high-grade serous ovarian cancer treatment subgroups. Study details: Samples averaged approximately 14,000 reads and around 7,600 unique TCR beta rearrangements.

Trimming removed 0 bases from V and 0 bases from J, with 7 bases in between. Germline CDR1 and CDR2: SGDLS and YYNGEE. There are 15 residues in the CDR3. Tumor samples were taken before definitive surgery or chemotherapy. General observations from the study: Same-patient tumor repertoires overlapped at about 0.095 to 0.79; different patients barely overlapped.

TCRdb's table, derived via immunoSEQ multiplex PCR, lists solely in-frame clones and lacks some. The data hold about 16,000 clones, with about 86% observed a single time. This chain links TRBV9 with TRBJ2-1; no clear D gene. The TCR comes from a human donor with high-grade serous ovarian cancer. The sample comprised tumor tissue. CDR3 sequence (DNA): TGTGCCAGCAGCGTAGGGGCAGACTCCTACAATGAGCAGTTCTTC. It is translated as CASSVGADSYNEQFF.